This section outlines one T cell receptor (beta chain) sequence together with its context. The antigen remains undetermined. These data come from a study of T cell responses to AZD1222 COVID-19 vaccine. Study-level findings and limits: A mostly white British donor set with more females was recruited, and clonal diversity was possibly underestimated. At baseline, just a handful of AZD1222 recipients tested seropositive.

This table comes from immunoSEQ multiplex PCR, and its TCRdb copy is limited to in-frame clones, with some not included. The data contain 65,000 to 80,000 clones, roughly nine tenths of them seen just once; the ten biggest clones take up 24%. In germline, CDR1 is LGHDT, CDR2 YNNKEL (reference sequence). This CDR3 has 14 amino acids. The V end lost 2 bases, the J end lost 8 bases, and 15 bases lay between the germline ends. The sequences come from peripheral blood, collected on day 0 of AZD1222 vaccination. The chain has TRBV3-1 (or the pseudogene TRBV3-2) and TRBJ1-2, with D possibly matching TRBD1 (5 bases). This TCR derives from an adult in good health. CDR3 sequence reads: CASSQRGAKGGYTF. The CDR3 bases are TGTGCCAGCAGCCAAAGAGGGGCTAAGGGAGGCTACACCTTC.